What follows describes a single T cell receptor (beta chain). What it recognizes is unknown. This sample stems from a study of Ad26.COV2.S vaccination and SARS-CoV-2 variants. Across the study: The vaccine Ad26.COV2.S was put into the muscle once, or twice with 56 days between. General study points: The authors reported substantial breadth in spike-specific CD8+ and CD4+ T cell responses after vaccination. Total T cell responses were possibly underestimated by TCR breadth and depth analyses.

The V end was cut by 2 bases, the J end by 3 bases, with 20 bases between. The CDR3 spans 17 residues. Germline V gives CDR1 MNHEY, CDR2 SMNVEV (reference sequence). Indicated treatment: about 20 received Ad26.COV2.S at low or high dose, single or two shots; about 5 received placebo; per-sample allocation not given. Each sample was drawn 63 days after the first injection (of vaccine or placebo). In Boston, the donor was an adult between 18-55 years of age. Sequenced by immunoSEQ multiplex PCR; TCRdb stores in-frame clones only, minus some. The sample shows about 480,000 clones, around 90% of them seen only once.

The J gene is TRBJ2-7, the V gene TRBV27; D remains unclear. Sequences were derived from peripheral blood, sampled in a trial of Ad26.COV2.S vaccine versus placebo. The sequence derives from a person aged 18 to 65 who received the Ad26.COV2.S COVID-19 vaccine or a placebo. CDR3 nucleotide sequence: TGTGCCAGCAGTTTACGTCCCAGCCGCCCCCCTATCTACGAGCAGTACTTC. Encoded protein: CASSLRPSRPPIYEQYF.